A single sample is the source of the 12 T cell receptor beta chains below, sequenced in a study of cytomegalovirus exposure and HLA in healthy donors. The PCR used 60 Vbeta and 13 Jbeta primers. TCRdb's table, derived via immunoSEQ multiplex PCR, lists solely in-frame clones and lacks some. The profile shows 95,000 to 110,000 clones, about 71% of them singletons. Input material: PBMCs. These receptors originate from a woman aged 45-65 years in good health and CMV-seronegative.

This chain links TRBV4-3 with TRBJ2-2, with D hard to call. Trimming shortened V by 0 bases and J by 1 base, and 3 bases separated the two germline ends. CDR3 size: 14 residues. The germline CDR1 and CDR2 sequences are LGHNA and YSLEER. For the CDR3, the DNA is TGCGCCAGCAGCCAAGACATGAACACCGGGGAGCTGTTTTTT. Translating it yields CASSQDMNTGELFF.

About this clone itself: Other DNA variants within this sample encode the same CDR3. The chain combines TRBV11-2 with TRBJ1-1; D perhaps matches TRBD1 (5 bases). The V gene lost 5 bases and the J gene lost 1 base, with 8 bases spanning the gap. The germline V gene encodes CDR1 SGHAT and CDR2 FQNNGV. This CDR3 spans 13 amino acids. The CDR3 sequence is CASSPTGNTEAFF. Here the CDR3 DNA reads TGTGCCAGCAGCCCAACAGGGAACACTGAAGCTTTCTTT.

The CDR3 bases are TGCAGCGTTGGGGACTTCCGAACCTACGAGCAGTACTTC. Its protein product is CSVGDFRTYEQYF. This chain connects TRBV29-1 to TRBJ2-5; D may be TRBD2 (6 bases). The end of the DNA is better explained by TRBJ2-7, so the J call may be wrong. There are 13 residues in the CDR3. The germline gives CDR1 SQVTM, CDR2 ANQGSEA.

With respect to this clone: At one end the junction does not follow the germline gene, possibly because of a read error. This chain links TRBV14 with TRBJ1-2; D gene unclear. Germline values: CDR1 SGHDN, CDR2 FVKESK. The CDR3 is made up of 13 amino acids. Here the CDR3 reads CASSQQPNYGYTF. The CDR3 region has the DNA TGTGCCAGCAGCCAACAACCTAACTACGGCTACACCTTC.

This clone showed up just a few times. The chain combines TRBV27 with TRBJ1-4; 12 bases are a match to TRBD1. This CDR3 region has 13 residues. Germline assignment: CDR1 MNHEY and CDR2 SMNVEV (reference sequence). V trimming: 10 bases; J trimming: 7 bases; junction bases outside the gene matches: 4. The CDR3 reads CATGTGGSEKLFF. The DNA of the CDR3 is TGTGCCACCGGGACAGGGGGCTCTGAAAAACTGTTTTTT. The full variable domain, with the rest looked up from reference TRBV27 and TRBJ1-4, is EAQVTQNPRYLITVTGKKLTVTCSQNMNHEYMSWYRQDPGLGLRQIYYSMNVEVTDKGDVPEGYKVSRKEKRNFPLILESPSPNQTSLYFCATGTGGSEKLFFGSGTQLSVL.

In its sample, this clone was seen a few times. This chain links TRBV30 with TRBJ2-3; 7 bases are a match to TRBD2. This CDR3 contains 12 residues. The germline gives CDR1 GTSNPN, CDR2 SVGIG (reference sequence). CDR3 nucleotides: TGTGGGGGAGGGGAGGGCAGAGATACGCAGTATTTT. It encodes CGGGEGRDTQYF.

V is TRBV28 and J is TRBJ1-4, with D maybe TRBD1 (5 bases). Germline CDR1 reads MDHEN; CDR2 reads SYDVKM. Trimming shortened V by 2 bases and J by 5 bases, and 9 bases separated the two germline ends. The CDR3 extends over 14 amino acids. The CDR3 nucleotides read TGTGCCAGCAGTTTAGTACAGGAAAATGAAAAACTGTTTTTT. This translates into CASSLVQENEKLFF. Filled out from reference TRBV28 and TRBJ1-4, the complete variable domain reads DVKVTQSSRYLVKRTGEKVFLECVQDMDHENMFWYRQDPGLGLRLIYFSYDVKMKEKGDIPEGYSVSREKKERFSLILESASTNQTSMYLCASSLVQENEKLFFGSGTQLSVL.

The chain carries TRBV30 and TRBJ1-6; 7 bases agree with TRBD1. With V trimmed by 2 bases and J by 10 bases, 11 bases remained unmatched. CDR3 length equals 15 residues. CDR1 is GTSNPN and CDR2 is SVGIG in the germline V gene (reference sequence). CDR3: CAWSFGVGGNSPLHF. The CDR3 nucleotides read TGTGCCTGGAGTTTTGGGGTAGGGGGCAACTCACCCCTCCACTTT.

The chain's CDR3 is CASSFGQETYEQYF. The CDR3 bases are TGTGCCAGCAGCTTCGGACAGGAGACCTACGAGCAGTACTTC. The chain combines TRBV7-2 with TRBJ2-7, with TRBD1 matching over 7 bases. Germline V gene data show CDR1 as SGHTA and CDR2 as FQGNSA. The CDR3 consists of 14 residues. Germline trimming cut 3 bases from V and 2 bases from J; bases unmatched to any gene: 4.

This chain links TRBV7-2 with TRBJ2-2, with TRBD2 matching over 7 bases. The CDR3 totals 16 residues. V lost 5 bases and J lost 6; bases outside the gene matches: 12. Germline CDR1 SGHTA, CDR2 FQGNSA. CDR3 DNA: TGTGCCAGCAGCGGGTTTGGCGGGAGAGGACCCGGGGAGCTGTTTTTT. It specifies CASSGFGGRGPGELFF.

In DNA, the CDR3 is TGTGCCATCAGTGACAAGGGAGGCGCCTACAATGAGCAGTTCTTC. Its translation is CAISDKGGAYNEQFF. The V call is TRBV10-3, the J call TRBJ2-1, with D perhaps matching TRBD2 (6 bases). V lost 3 bases and J 2 bases, leaving 11 bases between the germline ends. Looked up from germline, CDR1 is ENHRY and CDR2 is SYGVKD. CDR3 length: 15 residues.

V and J are TRBV7-2 and TRBJ2-1; TRBD2 matches 8 bases. Germline trimming cut 6 bases from V and 2 bases from J; bases unmatched to any gene: 6. Germline CDR1 is SGHTA and CDR2 is FQGNSA. The CDR3 loop spans 15 amino acids. The CDR3 region has the DNA TGTGCCAGCAGGCAAAGCGGGGGCCCCTACAATGAGCAGTTCTTC. It is translated as CASRQSGGPYNEQFF. The variable domain in full, completed from reference TRBV7-2 and TRBJ2-1, reads GAGVSQSPSNKVTEKGKDVELRCDPISGHTALYWYRQSLGQGLEFLIYFQGNSAPDKSGLPSDRFSAERTGGSVSTLTIQRTQQEDSAVYLCASRQSGGPYNEQFFGPGTRLTVL.